This T cell receptor beta chain stems from a study of T cells in Graves' hyperthyroidism and ophthalmopathy. Trimming cost V 7 bases and J 0 bases, with 15 bases left between them. Per germline, CDR1 LGHNT and CDR2 FRNRAP. There are 15 residues in the CDR3. From RNA transcripts, TCR beta CDR3 regions were amplified. Initially, a first-round RT-PCR of the TCR CDR3 employed the HTBI primer set. TCRdb re-called the multiplex PCR reads through MiXCR, storing one row per CDR3 protein. The table has a few hundred thousand distinct CDR3 sequences, around 21% seen once. This clonotype came up many times. No ophthalmopathy progression within 18 months constituted stable Graves' hyperthyroidism.

The clonotype comes from a man between 18 and 29 years old with Graves' hyperthyroidism. This chain links TRBV12-5 with TRBJ1-2, with no clear D. Sequenced input: blood. CDR3 sequence: CASAAGPIPNYGYTF. CDR3 DNA sequence: TGTGCTAGTGCCGCCGGGCCGATCCCTAACTATGGCTACACCTTC.